This T cell receptor (beta chain) was captured in a study of blood T cell repertoires in COVID-19 (dated by TCRdb to between 2020 and 2021). For context, the study as a whole: The collaborator samples originated in the United States, Italy and Spain and spanned the acute and convalescent phases of COVID-19. The material from the prospective study consisted of cDNA or gDNA derived from T cells, B-cell-depleted T cells, or PBMCs. The dataset comprised deeply sampled blood TCRbeta repertoires from subjects exposed to, actively infected with, or recovered from COVID-19. The repertoires were released in a freely available public database meant as a resource for research on the immune response to SARS-CoV-2. The samples were drawn from two sources: the first 160 participants of the ongoing ImmuneRACE study, and 1,000 to 1,500 subjects contributed by 6 global collaborators. The sample metadata nearly always contained a de-identified subject ID, COVID-19 status, age in years and sex. Where available, HLA class I and class II types were obtained from metadata supplied by the sample provider rather than from assay-based typing.

A note on this clone: What antigen it recognizes has not been identified. Base qualities are not at hand, and no much larger clone is one base apart.

The immunoSEQ Assay, a bias-controlled multiplex PCR, was used to amplify TCRbeta CDR3 regions from genomic DNA. Under the source paper's analysis protocol: Nucleated cell counts per sample were estimated from amplification of reference gene primers within the assay. To quantify the absolute abundance of each unique TCRbeta CDR3 rearrangement, sequence reads were collapsed and filtered. For each sample, productive Simpson clonality was calculated as the square root of Simpson's diversity index over productive rearrangements. Imported from immuneACCESS, the table was reduced by TCRdb to in-frame sequences with V and J called. These copies leave out some clones; in studies compared against another copy, an unresolved V gene accounts for under half, and the cause of the remainder is not known. Clone size and the V and J calls come from that table; the DNA yielded D and trimming. This sample comprises 120,000 or so clones, over 80% of them detected only once. More than 1.5% of the sample goes to the ten largest clones.

V loses 5 bases at its end and J loses 2 bases; junction bases beyond the gene matches: 5. CDR1 SNHLY and CDR2 FYNNEI were looked up in the germline V gene. The CDR3 covers 16 residues, taking in both the cysteine and the phenylalanine. Only CDR3 DNA is held: 48 bases, read in frame from base 1. Collaborating institutions collected whole blood in K2EDTA tubes following their own protocols. For TCRbeta analysis, collaborators shipped samples in one of three forms: frozen whole blood, isolated PBMCs, or DNA extracted from either of those sample types. Overall study results and their limits: The amount of clinical and demographic metadata varied by source and participant and was provided uncurated.

This clonotype was obtained from a man in his sixties or seventies with acute or convalescent COVID-19. This receptor chain uses TRBV2 and TRBJ2-2; TRBD2 fits 10 bases in the junction. Sequencing was performed on peripheral blood. The bases read TGTGCCAGCAGTTTTAGCGGGGGGCGAAACACCGGGGAGCTGTTTTTT. This is translated as CASSFSGGRNTGELFF.